The TCR beta chain under discussion was sequenced for a study of cytomegalovirus exposure and HLA in healthy donors. Germline CDR1 and CDR2: SEHNR and FQNEAQ (reference sequence). This CDR3 contains 12 residues. With 3 bases removed from V and 7 bases from J, the gap between germline ends came to 6 bases. Study-level findings and limits: The number of N-insertions in an Asian-associated ancestry cluster was reportedly below the approximately 680-donor mean in a later analysis.

This PCR relied on a set of 60 Vbeta primers and 13 Jbeta primers. In the source study's methods: A follow-up analysis tallied tens of millions of unique TCR beta chains, roughly 11 million shared. Here immunoSEQ multiplex PCR was the method, and the copy in TCRdb shows in-frame clones only, minus some. From that table come the V and J calls and clone size; the DNA was used to work out D and trimming. The repertoire holds about 240,000 clones, around 81% seen once, with approximately 8.4% in the top ten. This clone was seen a single time. Its matching antigen is unknown. This chain joins TRBV7-9 and TRBJ1-4; perhaps TRBD1 as D (5 bases). What was sequenced was PBMCs. The clonotype originates from a woman aged 60-75 years in good health and CMV-seropositive. The DNA for the CDR3 is TGTGCCAGCAGCTTTGACAGTGAAAAACTGTTTTTT. This sequence encodes CASSFDSEKLFF. Combining the CDR3 with reference TRBV7-9 and TRBJ1-4 gives the whole variable domain DTGVSQNPRHKITKRGQNVTFRCDPISEHNRLYWYRQTLGQGPEFLTYFQNEAQLEKSRLLSDRFSAERPKGSFSTLEIQRTEQGDSAMYLCASSFDSEKLFFGSGTQLSVL.